The subject of this entry is one T cell receptor (beta chain). As yet, its antigen is unknown. The entry originates in a study of monozygotic twins with inflammatory bowel disease. General observations from the study: Results did not support any single strong IBD-associated signal or clonotype.

Generation of cDNA took place in eight separate reactions per sample. The UMIs carried a 6-nucleotide sample barcode, and they were added by template switching. With the 5' RACE reads reprocessed, TCRdb shows one record per CDR3 protein and no DNA. This table holds roughly 170,000 distinct CDR3 sequences. The CDR3 loop spans 12 amino acids. CDR1 DFQATT and CDR2 SNEGSKA come from the germline V gene (reference sequence). The receptor was derived from a human donor with ulcerative colitis or Crohn's disease, or a healthy co-twin of an affected twin (not recorded which). The chain carries TRBV20-1 and TRBJ2-2; TCRdb designates TRBD1, a call that cannot be tested without DNA. The material sequenced was blood. CDR3 amino acids: CSATRVSGELFF.